The source of this TCR beta chain is a study of post-analysis software for immune sequencing data. Overall study context: Patients with relapsing-remitting, secondary progressive and progressive-relapsing multiple sclerosis courses were all represented.

Points from the study as a whole: Patients used five TRBV segments, including TRBV5-6, TRBV5-1 and TRBV20-1, more often than controls. The normalized Chao1 diversity of multiple sclerosis patients was significantly lower than that of controls.

This CDR3 contains 11 residues. Germline V gene data show CDR1 as KGHDR and CDR2 as SFDVKD. V was shortened by 8 bases and J by 7 bases, with 8 bases between the two germline ends. This clonotype was counted only a few times. The antigen remains unidentified. Unique molecular identifiers were built into the TCR beta cDNA libraries. Each batch of roughly 0.9 to 10 million T cells produced 490,000 or so cDNA molecules. TCRdb reprocessed the PCR reads via MiXCR and lists one record per CDR3 protein. The sample includes around 500,000 distinct CDR3 sequences, 30% to 40% seen only once; the top ten take approximately 5.4%.

Sequenced: blood. The rearrangement joins TRBV24-1 to TRBJ1-5, with D possibly matching TRBD1 (5 bases). The TCR originated in a girl under 18 with multiple sclerosis. The CDR3 reads CATMWGQPQHF. DNA of the CDR3: TGTGCCACCATGTGGGGCCAGCCCCAGCATTTT.